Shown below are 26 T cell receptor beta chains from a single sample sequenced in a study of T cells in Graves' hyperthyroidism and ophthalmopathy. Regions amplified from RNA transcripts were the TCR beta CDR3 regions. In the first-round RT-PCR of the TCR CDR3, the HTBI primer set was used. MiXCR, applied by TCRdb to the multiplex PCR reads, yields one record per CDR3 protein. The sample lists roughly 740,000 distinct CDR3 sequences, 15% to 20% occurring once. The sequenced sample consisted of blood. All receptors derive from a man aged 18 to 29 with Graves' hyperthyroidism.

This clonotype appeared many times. For the CDR3, the DNA is TGTGCCAGCAGTTTATTTGAAGGACAGGGTGAAGAGACCCAGTACTTC. This encodes CASSLFEGQGEETQYF. The rearrangement links TRBV28 to TRBJ2-5; TRBD1 aligns across 8 bases. CDR1 and CDR2 (germline): MDHEN, SYDVKM. The CDR3 spans 16 residues. The V and J ends lost 1 base and 3 bases, in that order; junction bases with no gene match: 7.

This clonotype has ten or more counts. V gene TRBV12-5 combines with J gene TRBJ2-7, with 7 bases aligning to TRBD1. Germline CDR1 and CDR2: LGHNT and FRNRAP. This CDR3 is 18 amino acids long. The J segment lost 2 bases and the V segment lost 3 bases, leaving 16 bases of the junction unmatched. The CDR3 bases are TGTGCTAGTGGTTTTGCCCAAATCGACAGGGAATCCCCCTACGAGCAGTACTTC. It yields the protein CASGFAQIDRESPYEQYF. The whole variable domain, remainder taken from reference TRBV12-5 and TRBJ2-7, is DARVTQTPRHKVTEMGQEVTMRCQPILGHNTVFWYRQTMMQGLELLAYFRNRAPLDDSGMPKDRFSAEMPDATLATLKIQPSEPRDSAVYFCASGFAQIDRESPYEQYFGPGTRLTVT.

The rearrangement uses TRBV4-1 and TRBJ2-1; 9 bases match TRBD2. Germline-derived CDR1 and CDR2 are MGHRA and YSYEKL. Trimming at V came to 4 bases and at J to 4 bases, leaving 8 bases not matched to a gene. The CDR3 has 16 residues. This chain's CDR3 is CASSRPGLARYNEQFF. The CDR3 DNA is TGCGCCAGCAGCCGACCAGGACTAGCGAGATACAATGAGCAGTTCTTC.

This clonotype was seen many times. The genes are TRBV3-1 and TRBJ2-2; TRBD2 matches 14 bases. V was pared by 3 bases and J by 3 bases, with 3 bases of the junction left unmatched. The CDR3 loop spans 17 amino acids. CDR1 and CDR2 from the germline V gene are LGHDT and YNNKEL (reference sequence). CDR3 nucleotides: TGTGCCAGCAGCCAGGGACTAGCGGGAGTGTACACCGGGGAGCTGTTTTTT. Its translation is CASSQGLAGVYTGELFF.

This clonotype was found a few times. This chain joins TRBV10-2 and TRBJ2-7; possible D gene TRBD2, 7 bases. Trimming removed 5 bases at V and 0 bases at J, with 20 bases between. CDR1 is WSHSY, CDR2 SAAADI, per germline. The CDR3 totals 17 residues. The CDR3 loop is CASSPTWGGSSSYEQYF. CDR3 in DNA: TGCGCCAGCAGTCCGACTTGGGGGGGCTCGAGCTCCTACGAGCAGTACTTC.

In nucleotides, the CDR3 is TGTGCCAGCTCCTCGGGGGCGGGAGGCCAGAGAAGGCAGTACTTC. Protein: CASSSGAGGQRRQYF. The chain recombines TRBV18 with TRBJ2-7; TRBD2 matches at 8 bases. V shed 6 bases and J 9 bases; nucleotides not matched to a gene: 16. The germline CDR1 and CDR2 sequences are KGHSH and LQKENI. The CDR3 is 15 amino acids.

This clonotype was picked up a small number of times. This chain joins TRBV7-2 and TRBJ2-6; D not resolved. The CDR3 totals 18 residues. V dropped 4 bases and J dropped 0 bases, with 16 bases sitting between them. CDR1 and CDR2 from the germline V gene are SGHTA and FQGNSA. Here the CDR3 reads CASSSGWGSVSGANVLTF. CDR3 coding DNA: TGTGCCAGCAGCTCCGGTTGGGGATCAGTCTCTGGGGCCAACGTCCTGACTTTC.

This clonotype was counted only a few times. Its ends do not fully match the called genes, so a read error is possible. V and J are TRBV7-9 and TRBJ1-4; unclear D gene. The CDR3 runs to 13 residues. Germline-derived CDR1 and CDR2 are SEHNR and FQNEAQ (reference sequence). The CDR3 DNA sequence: TGTGCCAACAGCTTAGAGGCGAGTGAAAAACTGTTTTTT. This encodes CANSLEASEKLFF. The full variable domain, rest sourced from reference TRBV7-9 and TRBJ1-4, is DTGVSQNPRHKITKRGQNVTFRCDPISEHNRLYWYRQTLGQGPEFLTYFQNEAQLEKSRLLSDRFSAERPKGSFSTLEIQRTEQGDSAMYLCANSLEASEKLFFGSGTQLSVL.

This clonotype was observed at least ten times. DNA of the CDR3: TGCAGTGCGGACGGACTAGCAAGCACAGATACGCAGTATTTT. Translated: CSADGLASTDTQYF. V and J are TRBV20-1 and TRBJ2-3; 8 bases line up with TRBD2. The CDR3 is 14 amino acids. The junction had 5 bases not matched to a gene; V was cut back by 6 bases and J by 0 bases. From germline, CDR1 is DFQATT and CDR2 SNEGSKA (reference sequence).

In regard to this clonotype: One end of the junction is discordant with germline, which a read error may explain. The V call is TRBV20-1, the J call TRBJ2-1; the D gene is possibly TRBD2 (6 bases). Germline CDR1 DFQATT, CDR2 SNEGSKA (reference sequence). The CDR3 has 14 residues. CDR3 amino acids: CSARRGTSANEQLF. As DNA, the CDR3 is TGCAGTGCCAGACGGGGGACCTCAGCAAATGAGCAGCTCTTC.

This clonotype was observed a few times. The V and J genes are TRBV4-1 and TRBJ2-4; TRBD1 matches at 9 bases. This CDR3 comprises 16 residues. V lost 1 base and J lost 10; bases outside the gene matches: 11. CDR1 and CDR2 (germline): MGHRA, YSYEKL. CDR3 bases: TGCGCCAGCAGCCAAGCTAGTACAGGGGGCGTAGGTATTCAGTACTTC. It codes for CASSQASTGGVGIQYF.

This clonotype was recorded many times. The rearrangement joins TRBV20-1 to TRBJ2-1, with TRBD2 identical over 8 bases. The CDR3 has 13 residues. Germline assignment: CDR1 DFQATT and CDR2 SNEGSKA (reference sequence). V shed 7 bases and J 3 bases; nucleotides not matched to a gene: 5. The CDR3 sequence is CSVSAGDYNEQFF. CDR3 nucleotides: TGCAGTGTTTCAGCGGGAGACTACAATGAGCAGTTCTTC.

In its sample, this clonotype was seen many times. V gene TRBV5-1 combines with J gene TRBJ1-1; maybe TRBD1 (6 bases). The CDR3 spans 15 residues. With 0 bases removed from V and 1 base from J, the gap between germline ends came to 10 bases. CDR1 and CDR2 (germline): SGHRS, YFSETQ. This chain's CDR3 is CASSLGGHPNTEAFF. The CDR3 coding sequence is TGCGCCAGCAGCTTGGGGGGACACCCGAACACTGAAGCTTTCTTT.

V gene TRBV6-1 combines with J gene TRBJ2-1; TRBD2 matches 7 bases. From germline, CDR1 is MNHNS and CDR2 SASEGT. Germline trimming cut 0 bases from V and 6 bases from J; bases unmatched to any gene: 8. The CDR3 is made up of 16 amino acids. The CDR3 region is CASSEAGLWLLNEQFF. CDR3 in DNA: TGTGCCAGCAGTGAAGCGGGACTATGGCTGCTCAATGAGCAGTTCTTC.

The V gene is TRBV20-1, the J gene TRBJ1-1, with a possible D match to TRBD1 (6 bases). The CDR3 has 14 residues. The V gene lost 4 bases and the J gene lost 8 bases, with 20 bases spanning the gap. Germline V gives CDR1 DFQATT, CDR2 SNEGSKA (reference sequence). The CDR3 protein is CSATPGHSNKEAFF. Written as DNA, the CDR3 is TGCAGTGCTACTCCGGGACACTCGAATAAGGAAGCTTTCTTT.

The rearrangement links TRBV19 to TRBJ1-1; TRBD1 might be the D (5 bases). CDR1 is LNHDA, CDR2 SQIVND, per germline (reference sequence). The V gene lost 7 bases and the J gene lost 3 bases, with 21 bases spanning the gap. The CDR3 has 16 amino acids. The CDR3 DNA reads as TGTGCCAGTATTTCGTTTTCCGGGACGTGGGACACTGAAGCTTTCTTT. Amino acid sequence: CASISFSGTWDTEAFF.

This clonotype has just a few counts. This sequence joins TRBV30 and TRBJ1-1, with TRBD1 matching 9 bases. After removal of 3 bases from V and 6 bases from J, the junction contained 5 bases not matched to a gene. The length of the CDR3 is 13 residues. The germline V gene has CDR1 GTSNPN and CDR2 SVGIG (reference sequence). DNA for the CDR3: TGTGCCTGGAGGACAGGGGGGACGGCTGAAGCTTTCTTT. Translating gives CAWRTGGTAEAFF.

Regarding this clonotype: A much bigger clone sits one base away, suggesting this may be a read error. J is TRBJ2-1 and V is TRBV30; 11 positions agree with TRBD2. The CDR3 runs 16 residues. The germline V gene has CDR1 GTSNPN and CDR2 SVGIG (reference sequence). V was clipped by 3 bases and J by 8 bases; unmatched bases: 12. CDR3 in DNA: TGTGCCTGGAGGGTCCCTCTAGCGGGAGGAAGGCATGAGCAGTTCTTC. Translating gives CAWRVPLAGGRHEQFF.

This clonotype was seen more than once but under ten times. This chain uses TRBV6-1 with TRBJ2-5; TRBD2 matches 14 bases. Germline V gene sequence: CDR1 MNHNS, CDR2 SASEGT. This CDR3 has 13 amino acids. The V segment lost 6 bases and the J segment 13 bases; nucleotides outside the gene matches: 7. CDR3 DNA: TGTGCCAGCAGGGGGACTAGCGGGAGCAGTCCGTACTTC. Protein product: CASRGTSGSSPYF.

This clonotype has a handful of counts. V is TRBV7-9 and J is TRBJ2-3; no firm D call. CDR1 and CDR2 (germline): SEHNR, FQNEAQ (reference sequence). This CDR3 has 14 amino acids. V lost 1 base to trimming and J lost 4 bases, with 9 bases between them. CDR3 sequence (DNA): TGTGCCAGCAGCTTAGGGATAGCCTCAGATACGCAGTATTTT. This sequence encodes CASSLGIASDTQYF.

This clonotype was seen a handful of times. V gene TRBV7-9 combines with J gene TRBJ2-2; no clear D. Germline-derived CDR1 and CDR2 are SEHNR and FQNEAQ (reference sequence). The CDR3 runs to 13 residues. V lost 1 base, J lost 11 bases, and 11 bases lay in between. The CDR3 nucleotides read TGTGCCAGCAGCTTAGGTTTCACAGTCGAGCTGTTTTTT. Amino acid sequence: CASSLGFTVELFF.

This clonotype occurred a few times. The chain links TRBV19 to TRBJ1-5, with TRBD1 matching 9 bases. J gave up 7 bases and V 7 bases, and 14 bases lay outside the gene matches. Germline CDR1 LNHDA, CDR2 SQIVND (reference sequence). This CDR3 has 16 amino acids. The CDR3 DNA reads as TGTGCCAGTACCCAACTAAGCGGGACAGGGACCCAGCCCCAGCATTTT. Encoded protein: CASTQLSGTGTQPQHF.

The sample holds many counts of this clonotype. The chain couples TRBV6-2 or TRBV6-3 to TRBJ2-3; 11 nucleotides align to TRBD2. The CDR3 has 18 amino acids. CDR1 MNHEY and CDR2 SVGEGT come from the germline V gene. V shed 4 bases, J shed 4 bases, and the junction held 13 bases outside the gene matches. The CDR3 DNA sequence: TGTGCCAGCAGTTCATCCGGGACTAGCGGAGTGTTGGCAGATACGCAGTATTTT. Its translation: CASSSSGTSGVLADTQYF.

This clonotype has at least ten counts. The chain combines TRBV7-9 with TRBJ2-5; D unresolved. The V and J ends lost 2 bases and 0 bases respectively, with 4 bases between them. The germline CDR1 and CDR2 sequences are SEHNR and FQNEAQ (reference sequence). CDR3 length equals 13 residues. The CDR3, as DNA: TGTGCCAGCAGCTTATTCCACCAAGAGACCCAGTACTTC. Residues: CASSLFHQETQYF.

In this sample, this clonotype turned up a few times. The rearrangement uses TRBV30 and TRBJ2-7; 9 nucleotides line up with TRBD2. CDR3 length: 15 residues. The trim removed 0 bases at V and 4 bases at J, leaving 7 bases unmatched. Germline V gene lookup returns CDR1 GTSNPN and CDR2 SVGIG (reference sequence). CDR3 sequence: CAWSVGGRARYEQYF. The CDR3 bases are TGTGCCTGGAGTGTTGGCGGGAGGGCCCGGTACGAGCAGTACTTC.

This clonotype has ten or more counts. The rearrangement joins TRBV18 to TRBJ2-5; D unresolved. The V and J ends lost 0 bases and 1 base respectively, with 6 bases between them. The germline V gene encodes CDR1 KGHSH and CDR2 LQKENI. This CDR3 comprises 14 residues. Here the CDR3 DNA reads TGTGCCAGCTCACCACCGCAGACCCAAGAGACCCAGTACTTC. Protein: CASSPPQTQETQYF.